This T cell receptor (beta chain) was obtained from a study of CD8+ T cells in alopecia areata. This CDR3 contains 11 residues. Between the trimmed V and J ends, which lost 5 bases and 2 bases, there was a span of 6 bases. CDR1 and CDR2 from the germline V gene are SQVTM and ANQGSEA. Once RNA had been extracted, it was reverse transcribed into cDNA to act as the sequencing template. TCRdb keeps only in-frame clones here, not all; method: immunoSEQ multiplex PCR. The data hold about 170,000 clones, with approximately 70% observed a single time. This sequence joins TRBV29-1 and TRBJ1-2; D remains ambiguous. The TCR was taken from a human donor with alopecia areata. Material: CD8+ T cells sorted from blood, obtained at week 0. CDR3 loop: CSVPINYGYTF. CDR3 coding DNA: TGCAGCGTTCCCATAAACTATGGCTACACCTTC. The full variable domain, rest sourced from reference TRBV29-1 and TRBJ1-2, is SAVISQKPSRDICQRGTSLTIQCQVDSQVTMMFWYRQQPGQSLTLIATANQGSEATYESGFVIDKFPISRPNLTFSTLTVSNMSPEDSSIYLCSVPINYGYTFGSGTRLTVV.